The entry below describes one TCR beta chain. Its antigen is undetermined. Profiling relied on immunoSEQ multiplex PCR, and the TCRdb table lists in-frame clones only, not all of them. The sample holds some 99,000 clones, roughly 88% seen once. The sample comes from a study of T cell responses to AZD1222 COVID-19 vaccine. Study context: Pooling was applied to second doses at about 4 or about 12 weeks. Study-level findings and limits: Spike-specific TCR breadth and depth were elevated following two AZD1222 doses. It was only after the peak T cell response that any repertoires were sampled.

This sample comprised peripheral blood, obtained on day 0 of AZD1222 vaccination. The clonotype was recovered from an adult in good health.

DNA for the CDR3: TGTGCCAGCAGCTTAGGGGGACCTCTACGGAGCGGCTACACCTTC. It codes for CASSLGGPLRSGYTF. This chain links TRBV11-1 with TRBJ1-2; TRBD1 might be the D (5 bases). This CDR3 contains 15 residues. With 1 base removed from V and 8 bases from J, the gap between germline ends came to 17 bases. CDR1 SGHAT and CDR2 FQDESV come from the germline V gene (reference sequence).